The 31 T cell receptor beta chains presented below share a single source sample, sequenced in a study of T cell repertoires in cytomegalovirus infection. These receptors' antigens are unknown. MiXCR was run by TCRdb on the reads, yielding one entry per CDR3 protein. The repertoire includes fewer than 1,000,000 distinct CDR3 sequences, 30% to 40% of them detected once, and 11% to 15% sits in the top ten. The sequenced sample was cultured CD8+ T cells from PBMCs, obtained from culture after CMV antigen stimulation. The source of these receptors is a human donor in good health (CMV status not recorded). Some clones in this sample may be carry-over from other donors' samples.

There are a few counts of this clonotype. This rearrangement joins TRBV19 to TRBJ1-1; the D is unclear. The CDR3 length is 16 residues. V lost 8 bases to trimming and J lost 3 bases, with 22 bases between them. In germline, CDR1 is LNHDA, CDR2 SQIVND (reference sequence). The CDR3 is CASSFRAQRSDTEAFF. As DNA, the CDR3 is TGTGCCAGTTCCTTCCGGGCTCAAAGATCGGACACTGAAGCTTTCTTT. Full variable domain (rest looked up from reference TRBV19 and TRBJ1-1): DGGITQSPKYLFRKEGQNVTLSCEQNLNHDAMYWYRQDPGQGLRLIYYSQIVNDFQKGDIAEGYSVSREKKESFPLTVTSAQKNPTAFYLCASSFRAQRSDTEAFFGQGTRLTVV.

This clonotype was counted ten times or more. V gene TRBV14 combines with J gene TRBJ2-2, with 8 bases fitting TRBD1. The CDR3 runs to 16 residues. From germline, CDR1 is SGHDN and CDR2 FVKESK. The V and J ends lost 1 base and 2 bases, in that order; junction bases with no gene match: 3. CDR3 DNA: TGTGCCAGCAGCCAAGTCGCAGGGGGCAACACCGGGGAGCTGTTTTTT. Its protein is CASSQVAGGNTGELFF.

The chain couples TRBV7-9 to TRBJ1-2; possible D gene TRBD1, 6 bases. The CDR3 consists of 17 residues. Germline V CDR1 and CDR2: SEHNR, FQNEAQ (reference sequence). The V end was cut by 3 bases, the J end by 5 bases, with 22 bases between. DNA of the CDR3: TGTGCCAGCAGCTTGACCAAGCTAGCCGGACAGCTTTATGGCTACACCTTC. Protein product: CASSLTKLAGQLYGYTF.

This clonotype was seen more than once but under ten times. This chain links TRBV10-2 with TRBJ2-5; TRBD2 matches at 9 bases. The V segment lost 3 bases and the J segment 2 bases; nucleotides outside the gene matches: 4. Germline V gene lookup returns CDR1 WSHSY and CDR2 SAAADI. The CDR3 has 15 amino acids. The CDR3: CASSDATSGQETQYF. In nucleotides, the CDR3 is TGCGCCAGCAGTGACGCGACTAGCGGACAAGAGACCCAGTACTTC.

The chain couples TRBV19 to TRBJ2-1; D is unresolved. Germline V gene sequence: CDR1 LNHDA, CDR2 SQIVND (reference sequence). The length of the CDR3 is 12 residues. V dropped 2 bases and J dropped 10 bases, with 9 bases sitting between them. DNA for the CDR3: TGTGCCAGTAGTATATTTGGGTTGGAGCAGTTCTTC. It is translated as CASSIFGLEQFF.

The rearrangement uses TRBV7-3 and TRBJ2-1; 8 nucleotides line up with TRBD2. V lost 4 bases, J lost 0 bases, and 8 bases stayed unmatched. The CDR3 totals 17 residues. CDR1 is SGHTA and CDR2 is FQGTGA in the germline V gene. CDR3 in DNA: TGTGCCAGCAGCTGGGGCGGGGGGCCCAGCTCCTACAATGAGCAGTTCTTC. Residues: CASSWGGGPSSYNEQFF.

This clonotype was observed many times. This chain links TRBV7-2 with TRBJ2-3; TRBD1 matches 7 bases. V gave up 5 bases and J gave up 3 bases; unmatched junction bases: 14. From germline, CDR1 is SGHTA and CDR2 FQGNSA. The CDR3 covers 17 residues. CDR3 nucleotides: TGTGCCAGCAGCACCTCCTATGACAGGGAGATAACAGATACGCAGTATTTT. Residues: CASSTSYDREITDTQYF.

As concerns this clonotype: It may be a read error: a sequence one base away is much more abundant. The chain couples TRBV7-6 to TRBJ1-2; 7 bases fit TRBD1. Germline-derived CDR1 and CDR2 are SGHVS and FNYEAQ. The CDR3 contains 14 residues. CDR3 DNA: TGTGCCAGCAGCCCGGGGACAGTACAAGGTGGCTACATCTTC. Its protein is CASSPGTVQGGYIF.

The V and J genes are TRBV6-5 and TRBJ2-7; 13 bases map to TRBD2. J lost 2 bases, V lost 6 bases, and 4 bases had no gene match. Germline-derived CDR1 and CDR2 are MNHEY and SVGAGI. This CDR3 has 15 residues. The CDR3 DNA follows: TGTGCCAGCAGCCGGGGACTAGCGGGGACCTACGAGCAGTACTTC. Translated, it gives CASSRGLAGTYEQYF.

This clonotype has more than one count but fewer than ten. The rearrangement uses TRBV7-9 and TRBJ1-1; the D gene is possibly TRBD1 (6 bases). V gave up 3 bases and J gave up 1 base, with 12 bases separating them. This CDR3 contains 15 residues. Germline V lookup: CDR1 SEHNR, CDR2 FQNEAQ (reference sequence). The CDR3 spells CASSFPDSENTEAFF. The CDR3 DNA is TGTGCCAGCAGCTTTCCGGACAGCGAGAACACTGAAGCTTTCTTT.

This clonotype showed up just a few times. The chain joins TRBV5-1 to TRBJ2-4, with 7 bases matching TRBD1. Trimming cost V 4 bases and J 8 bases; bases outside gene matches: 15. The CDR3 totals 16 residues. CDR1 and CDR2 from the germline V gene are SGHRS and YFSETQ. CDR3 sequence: CASSPRNTGVADIQYF. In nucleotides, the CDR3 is TGCGCCAGCAGCCCCAGAAACACAGGGGTTGCGGACATTCAGTACTTC.

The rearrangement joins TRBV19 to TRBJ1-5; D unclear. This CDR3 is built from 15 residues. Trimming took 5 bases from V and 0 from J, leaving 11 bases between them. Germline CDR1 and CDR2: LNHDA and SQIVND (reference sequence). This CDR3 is CASSFSINSNQPQHF. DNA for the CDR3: TGTGCCAGTAGTTTCTCCATAAATAGCAATCAGCCCCAGCATTTT.

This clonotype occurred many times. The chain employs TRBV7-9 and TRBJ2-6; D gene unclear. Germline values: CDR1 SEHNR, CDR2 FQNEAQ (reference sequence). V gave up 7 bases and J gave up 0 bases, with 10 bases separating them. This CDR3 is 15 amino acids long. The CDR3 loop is CASTPRASGANVLTF. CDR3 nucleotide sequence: TGTGCCAGCACCCCACGGGCCTCTGGGGCCAACGTCCTGACTTTC.

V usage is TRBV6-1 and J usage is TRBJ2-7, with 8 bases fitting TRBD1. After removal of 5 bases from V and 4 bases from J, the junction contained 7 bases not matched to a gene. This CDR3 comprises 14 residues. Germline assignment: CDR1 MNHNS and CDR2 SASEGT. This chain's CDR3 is CASSNAGGGYEQYF. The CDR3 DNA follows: TGTGCCAGCAGTAATGCAGGGGGCGGGTACGAGCAGTACTTC.

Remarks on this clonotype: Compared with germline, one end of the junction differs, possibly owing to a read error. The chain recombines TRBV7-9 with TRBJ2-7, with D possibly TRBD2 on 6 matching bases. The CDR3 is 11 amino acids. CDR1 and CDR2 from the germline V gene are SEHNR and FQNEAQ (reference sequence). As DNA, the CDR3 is TGTGCCAGCAGCTTAGGACTAGAAGTGAACTTC. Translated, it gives CASSLGLEVNF.

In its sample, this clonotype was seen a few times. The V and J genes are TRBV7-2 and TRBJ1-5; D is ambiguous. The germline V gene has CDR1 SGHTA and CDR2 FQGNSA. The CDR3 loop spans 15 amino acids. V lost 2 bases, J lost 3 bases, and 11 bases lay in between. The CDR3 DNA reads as TGTGCCAGCAGCTTAATTTCAGAATCCAATCAGCCCCAGCATTTT. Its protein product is CASSLISESNQPQHF. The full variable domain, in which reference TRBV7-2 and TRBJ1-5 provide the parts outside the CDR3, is GAGVSQSPSNKVTEKGKDVELRCDPISGHTALYWYRQSLGQGLEFLIYFQGNSAPDKSGLPSDRFSAERTGGSVSTLTIQRTQQEDSAVYLCASSLISESNQPQHFGDGTRLSIL.

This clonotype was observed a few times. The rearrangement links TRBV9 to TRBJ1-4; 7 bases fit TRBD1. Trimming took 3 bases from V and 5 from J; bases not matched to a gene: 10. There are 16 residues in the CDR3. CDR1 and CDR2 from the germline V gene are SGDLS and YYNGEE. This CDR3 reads CASSGREGTENEKLFF. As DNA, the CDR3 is TGTGCCAGCAGCGGACGGGAAGGGACAGAAAATGAAAAACTGTTTTTT.

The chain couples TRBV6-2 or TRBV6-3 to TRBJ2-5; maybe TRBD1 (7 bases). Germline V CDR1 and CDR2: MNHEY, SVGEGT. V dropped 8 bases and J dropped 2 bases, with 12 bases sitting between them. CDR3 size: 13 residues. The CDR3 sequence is CASAGTDQETQYF. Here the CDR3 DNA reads TGTGCCAGCGCGGGGACAGATCAAGAGACCCAGTACTTC.

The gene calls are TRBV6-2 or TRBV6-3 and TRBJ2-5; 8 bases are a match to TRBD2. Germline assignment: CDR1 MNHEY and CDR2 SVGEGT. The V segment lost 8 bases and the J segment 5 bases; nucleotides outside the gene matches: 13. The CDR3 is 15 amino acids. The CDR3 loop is CASEGGGPPGETQYF. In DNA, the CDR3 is TGTGCCAGCGAGGGCGGGGGGCCGCCGGGGGAGACCCAGTACTTC.

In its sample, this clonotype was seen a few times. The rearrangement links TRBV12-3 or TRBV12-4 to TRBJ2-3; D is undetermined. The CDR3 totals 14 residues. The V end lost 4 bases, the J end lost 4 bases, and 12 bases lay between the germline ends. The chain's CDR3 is CASSSLLGPDTQYF. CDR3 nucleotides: TGTGCCAGCAGTTCGCTATTAGGACCAGATACGCAGTATTTT.

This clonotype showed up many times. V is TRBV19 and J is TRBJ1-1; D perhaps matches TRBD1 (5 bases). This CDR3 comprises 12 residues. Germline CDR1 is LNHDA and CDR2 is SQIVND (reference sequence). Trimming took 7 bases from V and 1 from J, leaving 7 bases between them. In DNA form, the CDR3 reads TGTGCCAGTAATACAGGGAACACTGAAGCTTTCTTT. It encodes CASNTGNTEAFF.

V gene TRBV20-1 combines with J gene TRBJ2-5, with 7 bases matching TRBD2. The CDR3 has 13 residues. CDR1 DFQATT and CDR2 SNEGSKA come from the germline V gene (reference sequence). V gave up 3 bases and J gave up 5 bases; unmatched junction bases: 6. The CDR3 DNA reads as TGCAGTGCTAGGGGGAGGGGCAGTGAGACCCAGTACTTC. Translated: CSARGRGSETQYF.

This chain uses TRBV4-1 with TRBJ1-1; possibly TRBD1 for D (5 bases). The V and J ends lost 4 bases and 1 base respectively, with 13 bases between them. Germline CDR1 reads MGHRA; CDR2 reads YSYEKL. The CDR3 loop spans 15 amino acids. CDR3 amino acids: CASSPKGWGNTEAFF. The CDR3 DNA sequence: TGCGCCAGCAGCCCCAAGGGGTGGGGGAACACTGAAGCTTTCTTT.

CDR3 in DNA: TGTGCCAGTAGCCCCGGGACAGTGGAGGGCTACACCTTC. Its translation: CASSPGTVEGYTF. The chain combines TRBV19 with TRBJ1-2, with 7 bases aligning to TRBD1. V trimming: 6 bases; J trimming: 8 bases; junction bases outside the gene matches: 9. CDR3 size: 13 residues. CDR1 and CDR2 from the germline V gene are LNHDA and SQIVND (reference sequence). Variable domain in full (rest from reference TRBV19 and TRBJ1-2): DGGITQSPKYLFRKEGQNVTLSCEQNLNHDAMYWYRQDPGQGLRLIYYSQIVNDFQKGDIAEGYSVSREKKESFPLTVTSAQKNPTAFYLCASSPGTVEGYTFGSGTRLTVV.

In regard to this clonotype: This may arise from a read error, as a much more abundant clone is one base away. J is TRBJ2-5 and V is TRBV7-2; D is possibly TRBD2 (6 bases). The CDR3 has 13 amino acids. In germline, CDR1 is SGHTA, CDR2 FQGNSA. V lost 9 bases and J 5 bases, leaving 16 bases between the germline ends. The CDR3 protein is CASTRRGGETQYF. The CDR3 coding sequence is TGTGCCAGTACTCGGAGGGGCGGGGAGACCCAGTACTTC.

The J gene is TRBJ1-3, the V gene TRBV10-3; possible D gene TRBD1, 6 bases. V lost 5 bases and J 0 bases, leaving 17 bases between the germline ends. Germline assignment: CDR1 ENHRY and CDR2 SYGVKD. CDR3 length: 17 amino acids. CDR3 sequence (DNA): TGTGCCATCAGTCCAACTCTACAGGGAAGCTCTGGAAACACCATATATTTT. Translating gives CAISPTLQGSSGNTIYF.

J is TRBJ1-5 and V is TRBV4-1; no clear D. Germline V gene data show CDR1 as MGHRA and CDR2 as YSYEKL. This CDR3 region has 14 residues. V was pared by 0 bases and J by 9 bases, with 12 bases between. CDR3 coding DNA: TGCGCCAGCAGCCAAGATCCCCTGACCCTGCCCCAGCATTTT. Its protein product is CASSQDPLTLPQHF.

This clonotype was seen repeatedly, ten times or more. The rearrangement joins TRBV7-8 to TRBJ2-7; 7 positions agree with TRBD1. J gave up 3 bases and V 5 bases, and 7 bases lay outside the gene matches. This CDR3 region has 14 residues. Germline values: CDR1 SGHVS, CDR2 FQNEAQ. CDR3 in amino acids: CASSPHRGGYEQYV. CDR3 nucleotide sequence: TGTGCCAGCAGCCCCCACAGGGGCGGCTACGAGCAGTACGTC.

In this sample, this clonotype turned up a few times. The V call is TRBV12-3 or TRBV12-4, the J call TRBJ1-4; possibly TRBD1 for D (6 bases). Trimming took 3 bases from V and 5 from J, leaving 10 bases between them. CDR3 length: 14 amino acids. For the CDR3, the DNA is TGTGCCAGCAGTTTTAAAGGGGGGAATGAAAAACTGTTTTTT. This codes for CASSFKGGNEKLFF.

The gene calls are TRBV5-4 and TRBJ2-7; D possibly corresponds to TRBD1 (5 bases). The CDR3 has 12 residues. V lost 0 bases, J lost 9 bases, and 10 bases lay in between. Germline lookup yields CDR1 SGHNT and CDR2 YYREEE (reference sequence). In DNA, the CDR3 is TGTGCCAGCAGCTTGGATCAGGGCGGGCAGTACTTC. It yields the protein CASSLDQGGQYF.

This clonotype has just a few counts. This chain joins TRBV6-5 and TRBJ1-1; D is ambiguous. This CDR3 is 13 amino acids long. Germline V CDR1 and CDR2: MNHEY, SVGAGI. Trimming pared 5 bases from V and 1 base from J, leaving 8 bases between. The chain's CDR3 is CASSPKENTEAFF. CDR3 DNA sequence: TGTGCCAGCAGTCCTAAGGAGAACACTGAAGCTTTCTTT.